What follows is one TCR beta chain and its context. This sample is drawn from a study of monozygotic twins with inflammatory bowel disease. Through template switching, UMIs that included a 6-nucleotide sample barcode were added. TCRdb re-analyzed the 5' RACE reads; it lists each CDR3 protein once, without DNA. The sample table includes over 350,000 distinct CDR3 sequences. Germline CDR1 and CDR2: SEHNR and FQNEAQ (reference sequence). The CDR3 spans 13 residues. The TCR sequence derives from a human donor with ulcerative colitis or Crohn's disease, or a healthy co-twin of an affected twin (not recorded which). Sequenced input: blood. The rearrangement uses TRBV7-9 and TRBJ2-7. Here the CDR3 reads CASSLVRVDEQYF.